These T cell receptor beta chains were read from a single sample in a study of cytomegalovirus exposure and HLA in healthy donors. Only in-frame clones appear in the TCRdb table, and some are missing; sequencing was by immunoSEQ multiplex PCR. The top ten hold approximately 14% of the sample, which has over 80,000 clones, about four fifths seen once. The sequencing input was PBMCs. Source of these receptors: a woman aged 65 to 85 in good health and CMV-seropositive. CDR3s include the opening cysteine and the closing phenylalanine or tryptophan. A D gene is named only where the DNA matches it firmly. Clone size is stated in some rows and not others, as once, few, many or a class when expanded.

D: TRBD1; length: 15; J: TRBJ2-7; V: TRBV9; size: once; DNA: TGTGCCAGCAGCGTTGACCCAGGGGGATCCTACGAGCAGTACTTC; CDR3: CASSVDPGGSYEQYF
D: TRBD1; length: 14; J: TRBJ1-2; V: TRBV2; size: .; DNA: TGTGCCAGCAGCGGACAGGGGGCAAACTATGGCTACACCTTC; CDR3: CASSGQGANYGYTF
D: TRBD2; length: 14; J: TRBJ2-3; V: TRBV28; size: few; DNA: TGTGCCAGCATACGGGGGGGCAGCACAGATACGCAGTATTTT; CDR3: CASIRGGSTDTQYF
D: .; length: 15; J: TRBJ1-5; V: TRBV6-5; size: .; DNA: TGTGCCAGCAGTTACTCGAGCAGGGGTAATCAGCCCCAGCATTTT; CDR3: CASSYSSRGNQPQHF
D: .; length: 11; J: TRBJ2-7; V: TRBV6-5; size: .; DNA: TGTGCCAGCAGGGCAGTCGACGAGCAGTACTTC; CDR3: CASRAVDEQYF
D: TRBD1; length: 14; J: TRBJ2-7; V: TRBV6-5; size: .; DNA: TGTGCCAGCACCCGGACAGGGCCGTCCTACGAGCAGTACTTC; CDR3: CASTRTGPSYEQYF
D: TRBD1; length: 15; J: TRBJ2-7; V: TRBV27; size: .; DNA: TGTGCCAGCAGTTTAGACAGGGGATACTCCTACGAGCAGTACTTC; CDR3: CASSLDRGYSYEQYF
D: .; length: 14; J: TRBJ1-2; V: TRBV28; size: .; DNA: TGTGCCAGCAGTTTACTCAGGGCCGTTGGTGGCTACACCTTC; CDR3: CASSLLRAVGGYTF
D: TRBD2; length: 16; J: TRBJ2-3; V: TRBV7-9; size: .; DNA: TGTGCCAGCAGCTTTGCCGGGACTAGTGGCGCAGATACGCAGTATTTT; CDR3: CASSFAGTSGADTQYF
D: .; length: 15; J: TRBJ2-6; V: TRBV6-5; size: .; DNA: TGTGCCAGCAGTTACTGGGCCTCTGGGGCCAACGTCCTGACTTTC; CDR3: CASSYWASGANVLTF
D: TRBD2; length: 16; J: TRBJ2-7; V: TRBV29-1; size: .; DNA: TGCAGCGTTGTCCCTGGAGAGGGACTAGGTGGTTACGAGCAGTACTTC; CDR3: CSVVPGEGLGGYEQYF
D: TRBD1; length: 14; J: TRBJ1-3; V: TRBV28; size: .; DNA: TGTGCCAGCATAGAGGGGGCTTCTGGAAACACCATATATTTT; CDR3: CASIEGASGNTIYF
D: .; length: 13; J: TRBJ1-2; V: TRBV6-1; size: once; DNA: TGTGCCAGCAGTGAAGCCGGGAGGACAGGCTACACCTTC; CDR3: CASSEAGRTGYTF
D: TRBD2; length: 15; J: TRBJ2-3; V: TRBV10-2; size: .; DNA: TGCGCCAGCAGTCCCGGGGGCGGGGGGACGGATACGCAGTATTTT; CDR3: CASSPGGGGTDTQYF
D: .; length: 14; J: TRBJ2-5; V: TRBV21-1; size: .; DNA: TGTGCCAGCAGCAAGGTAAGCCGTCAAGAGACCCAGTACTTC; CDR3: CASSKVSRQETQYF
D: .; length: 14; J: TRBJ1-2; V: TRBV11-2; size: .; DNA: TGTGCCAGCAGCTTAGTGGGGGGGGATTATGGCTACACCTTC; CDR3: CASSLVGGDYGYTF
D: TRBD1; length: 15; J: TRBJ2-1; V: TRBV5-1; size: .; DNA: TGCGCCAGCAGCGTACCAACAGGGGAGTATGATGAGCAGTTCTTC; CDR3: CASSVPTGEYDEQFF
D: .; length: 15; J: TRBJ2-7; V: TRBV7-3; size: .; DNA: TGTGCCAGCAGCCTCCGCCCCGGTCCTTCCTACGAGCAGTACTTC; CDR3: CASSLRPGPSYEQYF
D: TRBD2; length: 15; J: TRBJ2-7; V: TRBV2; size: .; DNA: TGTGCCAGCAGTGACTTAGGGACTAGCGGTCTCGAGCAGTACTTC; CDR3: CASSDLGTSGLEQYF
D: TRBD1; length: 13; J: TRBJ1-4; V: TRBV5-1; size: .; DNA: TGCGCCAGCAGCACCGGACAGGGTGAAAAACTGTTTTTT; CDR3: CASSTGQGEKLFF
D: TRBD2; length: 15; J: TRBJ2-5; V: TRBV18; size: .; DNA: TGTGCCAGCTCACCCGTGACTAGCGGGGAAGAGACCCAGTACTTC; CDR3: CASSPVTSGEETQYF
D: .; length: 13; J: TRBJ1-5; V: TRBV6-5; size: .; DNA: TGTGCCAGCAGGAAAGGGGTAGGTCAGCCCCAGCATTTT; CDR3: CASRKGVGQPQHF
D: TRBD2; length: 17; J: TRBJ2-1; V: TRBV5-1; size: .; DNA: TGCGCCAGCAGCTTGGGCGTTGGGGGGGGAACCTACAATGAGCAGTTCTTC; CDR3: CASSLGVGGGTYNEQFF
D: TRBD2; length: 13; J: TRBJ2-5; V: TRBV5-1; size: .; DNA: TGCGCCAGCAGCTTGGTGGGGGGGGAGACCCAGTACTTC; CDR3: CASSLVGGETQYF
D: TRBD1; length: 17; J: TRBJ2-2; V: TRBV5-1; size: .; DNA: TGCGCCAGCAGCTTGGCCGGACAGGCCTCGGGGACCGGGGAGCTGTTTTTT; CDR3: CASSLAGQASGTGELFF
D: .; length: 11; J: TRBJ2-7; V: TRBV29-1; size: once; DNA: TGCAGCGTTGCAAGCAGGTACGAGCAGTACTTC; CDR3: CSVASRYEQYF
D: TRBD1; length: 13; J: TRBJ2-1; V: TRBV10-3; size: few; DNA: TGTGCCATCAACCCAGACAGGGCCGGTGAGCAGTTCTTC; CDR3: CAINPDRAGEQFF
D: TRBD1; length: 15; J: TRBJ1-2; V: TRBV28; size: .; DNA: TGTGCCGCCTATACGACAGGGGGAGGAATAAATGGCTACACCTTC; CDR3: CAAYTTGGGINGYTF
D: .; length: 14; J: TRBJ2-1; V: TRBV11-3; size: .; DNA: TGTGCCAGCAGCTTAGGGGGCAGCTACAATGAGCAGTTCTTC; CDR3: CASSLGGSYNEQFF
D: .; length: 15; J: TRBJ2-2; V: TRBV27; size: once; DNA: TGTGCCAGCACCCCTAAATCGGGGGGCTCCGGGGAGCTGTTTTTT; CDR3: CASTPKSGGSGELFF
D: TRBD1; length: 16; J: TRBJ1-6; V: TRBV28; size: .; DNA: TGTGCCAGCAGTCTCGGCTGGACAGGGGGAGGGTCACCCCTCCACTTT; CDR3: CASSLGWTGGGSPLHF